Listed below are T cell receptor beta chains from one sample, sequenced in a study of T cell responses to AZD1222 COVID-19 vaccine. Clones were read by immunoSEQ multiplex PCR, and TCRdb kept only the in-frame ones, dropping some. The sample holds approximately 92,000 clones, around nine tenths seen once. The sample was peripheral blood, taken on day 0 of AZD1222 vaccination. These receptors came from an adult in good health. Both conserved end residues are part of each CDR3. Fields, in order: J gene, clone size, V gene, D gene, CDR3 DNA, CDR3 protein. A D gene is named only where the DNA matches it firmly. Clone size is given for some rows only: seen once, a few or many times, or a class if the clone is expanded.

>TRBJ1-1|-|TRBV28|-
TGTGCCAGCAGTTTAGCAGGCGGAGGGGCCACTGAAGCTTTCTTT
CASSLAGGGATEAFF
>TRBJ1-6|-|TRBV7-2|-
TGTGCCAGCAGCTTGCCTCGGGCCCCTTATAATTCACCCCTCCACTTT
CASSLPRAPYNSPLHF
>TRBJ2-2|-|TRBV5-6|-
TGTGCCAGCAGCTCCCCCGCGCAATTCACCGGGGAGCTGTTTTTT
CASSSPAQFTGELFF
>TRBJ1-1|few|TRBV19|-
TGTGCCAGTAGTATTATGGGGGGCGTCACTGAAGCTTTCTTT
CASSIMGGVTEAFF
>TRBJ1-2|-|TRBV3-1/TRBV3-2|-
TGTGCCAGCAGCCAATCCAACTATGGCTACACCTTC
CASSQSNYGYTF
>TRBJ1-6|-|TRBV21-1|-
TGTGCCAGCAGTAGGGGACAGTATAATTCACCCCTCCACTTT
CASSRGQYNSPLHF
>TRBJ1-5|-|TRBV10-2|TRBD1
TGCGCCACAAGGGACAGGGAAGGTCCGCCCCAGCATTTT
CATRDREGPPQHF
>TRBJ2-1|-|TRBV7-3|-
TGTGCCAGCAGCTTAGGGCAGGGGCTGAGTGAGCAGTTCTTC
CASSLGQGLSEQFF
>TRBJ1-2|-|TRBV7-2|TRBD1
TGTGCCAGCAGCCCGACAGGGGATGGAGGCTACACCTTC
CASSPTGDGGYTF
>TRBJ2-2|-|TRBV7-6|-
TGTGCCAGCAGCCCATCCTCACAGGGTGGAAACGGGGAGCTGTTTTTT
CASSPSSQGGNGELFF
>TRBJ1-6|-|TRBV28|TRBD1
TGTGCCAGCCTCGAGGGACAGGGGTATTCACCCCTCCACTTT
CASLEGQGYSPLHF
>TRBJ1-5|few|TRBV7-8|TRBD1
TGTGCCAGCAGCTTCTCGGGACAGGCGAACAATCAGCCCCAGCATTTT
CASSFSGQANNQPQHF
>TRBJ2-5|-|TRBV7-2|TRBD1
TGTGCCAGCAGCTTACAGGGGGCGGCCGGAGACCAGTACTTC
CASSLQGAAGDQYF
>TRBJ1-2|-|TRBV6-5|-
TGTGCCAGCAGTCAGAGCGGGACAACGAGCTATGGCTACACCTTC
CASSQSGTTSYGYTF
>TRBJ1-4|-|TRBV9|-
TGTGCCAGCAGCGTAGGGGGAGGGTCTAATGAAAAACTGTTTTTT
CASSVGGGSNEKLFF
>TRBJ1-1|-|TRBV29-1|TRBD1
TGCAGCGTTGAACCCACGGACAGGGGGCGAACTGAAGCTTTCTTT
CSVEPTDRGRTEAFF
>TRBJ1-4|-|TRBV5-6|-
TGTGCCAGCAGCCGAGGGAGAGGAGGTGAAAAACTGTTTTTT
CASSRGRGGEKLFF